These T cell receptor beta chains were read from a single sample in a study of cytomegalovirus exposure and HLA in healthy donors. TCRdb keeps only in-frame clones here, not all; method: immunoSEQ multiplex PCR. The table has 100,000 to 150,000 clones, about 90% seen once. Sequencing was performed on PBMCs. Receptors originate from a man aged 25-40 years in good health and CMV-seronegative. Each CDR3 is given with its conserved first and last residue. A D gene is named only where the DNA matches it firmly. The size of a clone is reported for some rows only, either as once, few or many, or as a class for expanded clones.

v_call	clone_size	j_call	d_call	cdr3_nt	cdr3_aa
TRBV7-8	-	TRBJ2-1	TRBD2	TGTGCCAGCAGCTTAGTCCGGACTAGCGGATACAATGAGCAGTTCTTC	CASSLVRTSGYNEQFF
TRBV14	-	TRBJ2-3	-	TGTGCCAGCAGCCAAGCAAAGGGGGAAGATACGCAGTATTTT	CASSQAKGEDTQYF
TRBV5-1	-	TRBJ2-3	TRBD1	TGCGCCAGCAAGTGGGGGACAGGCACAGATACGCAGTATTTT	CASKWGTGTDTQYF
TRBV6-1	-	TRBJ2-5	TRBD2	TGTGCCAGCAGTGAAGTTCCGGGAGGGAGGGGTTTTCAAGAGACCCAGTACTTC	CASSEVPGGRGFQETQYF
TRBV2	once	TRBJ2-6	-	TGTGCCAGCAGTGATCACAGCTACTCTGGGGCCAACGTCCTGACTTTC	CASSDHSYSGANVLTF
TRBV9	-	TRBJ2-1	TRBD2	TGTGCCAGCAGCGAAAGACTAGCGGGAGGGCCAGCCGAGCAGTTCTTC	CASSERLAGGPAEQFF
TRBV18	-	TRBJ1-1	TRBD1	TGTGCCAGCTCTACGGGACAGACAGGACTATTGGGCGGGAACACTGAAGCTTTCTTT	CASSTGQTGLLGGNTEAFF
TRBV5-1	-	TRBJ2-1	TRBD1	TGCGCCAGCAGCTCTGAGACAGGGAGTGAGCAGTTCTTC	CASSSETGSEQFF
TRBV6-6	-	TRBJ2-5	TRBD2	TGTGCCAGCAGTTCCGGACTAGCATGGGAGACCCAGTACTTC	CASSSGLAWETQYF
TRBV9	-	TRBJ2-4	TRBD2	TGTGCCAGCAGCGTGGGGACTAGTTACCCCCACAAAAACATTCAGTACTTC	CASSVGTSYPHKNIQYF
TRBV30	-	TRBJ2-1	-	TGTGCCTGGTATCTTAAGGAGGTTAGCAATGAGCAGTTCTTC	CAWYLKEVSNEQFF
TRBV5-4	-	TRBJ2-7	TRBD1	TGTGCCAGCAGCTGGACAGGGTCTGGCTCCTACGAGCAGTACTTC	CASSWTGSGSYEQYF
TRBV7-9	-	TRBJ2-1	-	TGTGCCAGCAGCCTGCAGGGATCGGTATTAAATGAGCAGTTCTTC	CASSLQGSVLNEQFF
TRBV7-2	-	TRBJ1-5	TRBD1	TGTGCCAGCAGCTCCGGACAGGGGGAACAGCCCCAGCATTTT	CASSSGQGEQPQHF
TRBV7-9	-	TRBJ2-7	TRBD2	TGTGCCAGCAGCTCCCCGGGACTAGCGGGAGGGCTTTTCGAGCAGTACTTC	CASSSPGLAGGLFEQYF
TRBV4-1	-	TRBJ2-7	-	TGCGCCAGCAGCCAAGCGGTGGGGGGCGAGCAGTACTTC	CASSQAVGGEQYF
TRBV6-5	-	TRBJ2-1	-	TGTGCCAGCAGTTACGCTCCCCAGCGGGAGCAGTTCTTC	CASSYAPQREQFF
TRBV5-4	-	TRBJ2-1	-	TGTGCCAGCAGCCGGTCGAGCGGCGGGTCCTACAATGAGCAGTTCTTC	CASSRSSGGSYNEQFF
TRBV5-1	-	TRBJ2-3	-	TGCGCCAGCAGCTTGGGAGGCGCCACTAGCACAGATACGCAGTATTTT	CASSLGGATSTDTQYF
TRBV7-9	once	TRBJ2-5	-	TGTGCCAGCAGCTTAGAGACTATACTGTGGGAGACCCAGTACTTC	CASSLETILWETQYF
TRBV4-1	-	TRBJ2-1	TRBD1	TGCGCCAGCAGCATTCGACAGGGGGATGAGCAGTTCTTC	CASSIRQGDEQFF
TRBV5-1	-	TRBJ2-7	TRBD2	TGCGCCAGCAGCTTGGAAGTAGGACTAGCGGATTACGAGCAGTACTTC	CASSLEVGLADYEQYF
TRBV7-2	-	TRBJ2-2	TRBD1	TGTGCCAGCAGCTTACTGGGACAGGGTATCACCGGGGAGCTGTTTTTT	CASSLLGQGITGELFF
TRBV7-6	-	TRBJ2-2	TRBD1	TGTGCCAGCAGCTCCTTGCTTAGGACAGGGTTCACCGGGGAGCTGTTTTTT	CASSSLLRTGFTGELFF
TRBV19	many	TRBJ1-2	-	TGTGCCAGTAGTGTGGGGGGGCCCTATGGCTACACCTTC	CASSVGGPYGYTF
TRBV2	-	TRBJ2-3	TRBD2	TGTGCCAGCAGGCGAAGCGGGGCAGATACGCAGTATTTT	CASRRSGADTQYF
TRBV5-1	-	TRBJ1-4	TRBD1	TGCGCCAGCAGCTTGGCCCCGGGACAGGGAGGTTATGAAAAACTGTTTTTT	CASSLAPGQGGYEKLFF
TRBV5-6	once	TRBJ2-3	-	TGTGCCAGCAGCTTGTCGGGACTGGCGGATACGCAGTATTTT	CASSLSGLADTQYF
TRBV28	few	TRBJ2-6	TRBD1	TGTGCCAGCAGTTTATGGGGACAGGGCTCTGGGGCCAACGTCCTGACTTTC	CASSLWGQGSGANVLTF